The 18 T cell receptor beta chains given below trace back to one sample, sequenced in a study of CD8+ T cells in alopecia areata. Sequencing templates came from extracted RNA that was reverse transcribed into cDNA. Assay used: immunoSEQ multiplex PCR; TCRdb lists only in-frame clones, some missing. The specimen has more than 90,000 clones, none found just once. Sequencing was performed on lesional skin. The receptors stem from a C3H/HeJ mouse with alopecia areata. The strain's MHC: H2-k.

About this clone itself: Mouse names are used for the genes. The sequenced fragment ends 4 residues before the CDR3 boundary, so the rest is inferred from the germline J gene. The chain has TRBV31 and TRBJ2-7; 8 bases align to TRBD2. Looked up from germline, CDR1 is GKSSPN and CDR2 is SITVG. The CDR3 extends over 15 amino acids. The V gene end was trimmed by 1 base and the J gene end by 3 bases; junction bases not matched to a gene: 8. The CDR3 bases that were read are TGTGCCTGGAGTCCCCCGGACTGGGTGCTCTAT. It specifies CAWSPPDWVLY. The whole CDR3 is CAWSPPDWVLYEQYF.

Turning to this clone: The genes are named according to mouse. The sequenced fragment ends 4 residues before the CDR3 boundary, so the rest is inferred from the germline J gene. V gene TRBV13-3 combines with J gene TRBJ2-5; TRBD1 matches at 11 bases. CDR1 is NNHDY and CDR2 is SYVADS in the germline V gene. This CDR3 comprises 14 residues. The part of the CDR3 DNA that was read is TGTGCCAGCAGTTGGGACAGGGGGACGGAC. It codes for CASSWDRGTD. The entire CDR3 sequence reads CASSWDRGTDTQYF.

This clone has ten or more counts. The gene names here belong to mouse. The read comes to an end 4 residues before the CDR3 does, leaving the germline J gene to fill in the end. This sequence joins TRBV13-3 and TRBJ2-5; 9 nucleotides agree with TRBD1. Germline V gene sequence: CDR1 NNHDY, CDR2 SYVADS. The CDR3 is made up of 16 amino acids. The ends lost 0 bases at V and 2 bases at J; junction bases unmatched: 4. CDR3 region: CASSDADRGAQDTQYF. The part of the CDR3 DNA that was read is TGTGCCAGCAGTGATGCTGACAGGGGGGCCCAAGAC.

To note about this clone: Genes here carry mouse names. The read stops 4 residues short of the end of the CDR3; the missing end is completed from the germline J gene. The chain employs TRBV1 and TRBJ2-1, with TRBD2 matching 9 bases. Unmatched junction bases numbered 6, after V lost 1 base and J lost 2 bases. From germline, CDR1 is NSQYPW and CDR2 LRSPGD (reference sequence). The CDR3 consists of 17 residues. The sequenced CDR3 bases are TGCACCTGCAGTGCAGCCCGGACTGGGGCCGACTATGCT. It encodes CTCSAARTGADYA. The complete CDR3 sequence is CTCSAARTGADYAEQFF. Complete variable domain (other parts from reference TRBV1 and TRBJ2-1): VTLLEQNPRWRLVPRGQAVNLRCILKNSQYPWMSWYQQDLQKQLQWLFTLRSPGDKEVKSLPGADYLATRVTDTELRLQVANMSQGRTLYCTCSAARTGADYAEQFFGPGTRLTVL.

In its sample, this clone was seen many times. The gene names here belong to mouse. The CDR3 loop reads CASSRTGGDQDTQYF. The CDR3 bases that were read are TGTGCCAGCAGTCGGACTGGGGGGGACCAAGAC. V usage is TRBV19 and J usage is TRBJ2-5; 12 nucleotides align to TRBD2. Read data end 4 residues before the CDR3 end; the end is taken from the germline J gene. Germline V gives CDR1 FNHDT, CDR2 SITEND (reference sequence). CDR3 length: 15 residues. J was trimmed by 1 base and V by 4 bases; bases with no gene match: 1.

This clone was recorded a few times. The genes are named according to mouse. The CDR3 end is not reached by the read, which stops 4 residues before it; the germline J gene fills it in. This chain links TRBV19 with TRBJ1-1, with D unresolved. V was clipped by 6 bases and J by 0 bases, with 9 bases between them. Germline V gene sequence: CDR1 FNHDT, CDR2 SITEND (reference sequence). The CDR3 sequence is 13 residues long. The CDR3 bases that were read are TGTGCCAGCAATGACAATGCAAACACA. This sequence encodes CASNDNANT. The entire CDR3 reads CASNDNANTEVFF. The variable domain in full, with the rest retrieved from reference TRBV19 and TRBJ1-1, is GGIITQTPKFLIGQEGQKLTLKCQQNFNHDTMYWYRQDSGKGLRLIYYSITENDLQKGDLSEGYDASREKKSSFSLTVTSAQKNEMAVFLCASNDNANTEVFFGKGTRLTVV.

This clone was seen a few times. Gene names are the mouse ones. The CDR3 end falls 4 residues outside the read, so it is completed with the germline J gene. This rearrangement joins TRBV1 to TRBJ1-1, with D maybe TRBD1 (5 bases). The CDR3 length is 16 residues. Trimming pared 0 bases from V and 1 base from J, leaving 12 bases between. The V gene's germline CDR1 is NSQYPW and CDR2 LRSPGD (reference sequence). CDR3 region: CTCSAEGREENTEVFF. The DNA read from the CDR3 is TGCACCTGCAGTGCAGAGGGCAGGGAAGAAAACACA. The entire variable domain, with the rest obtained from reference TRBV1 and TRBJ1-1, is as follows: VTLLEQNPRWRLVPRGQAVNLRCILKNSQYPWMSWYQQDLQKQLQWLFTLRSPGDKEVKSLPGADYLATRVTDTELRLQVANMSQGRTLYCTCSAEGREENTEVFFGKGTRLTVV.

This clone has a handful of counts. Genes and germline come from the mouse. Incomplete CDR3 DNA: TGTGCCAGCAGTGAAACAGGGACAGGGAAAGAC. It encodes CASSETGTGKD. The entire CDR3 protein is CASSETGTGKDTQYF. The genes are TRBV13-3 and TRBJ2-5; TRBD1 aligns across 9 bases. The read gets to within 4 residues of the CDR3 end, and the germline J gene fills in the rest. There are 15 residues in the CDR3. Germline assignment: CDR1 NNHDY and CDR2 SYVADS.

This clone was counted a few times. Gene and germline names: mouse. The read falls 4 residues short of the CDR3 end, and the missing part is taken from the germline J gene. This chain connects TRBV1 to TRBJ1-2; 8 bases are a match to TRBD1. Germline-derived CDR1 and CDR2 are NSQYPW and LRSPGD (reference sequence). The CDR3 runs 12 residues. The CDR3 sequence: CTCSGTGGDYTF. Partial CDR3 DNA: TGCACCTGCAGTGGTACAGGGGGC.

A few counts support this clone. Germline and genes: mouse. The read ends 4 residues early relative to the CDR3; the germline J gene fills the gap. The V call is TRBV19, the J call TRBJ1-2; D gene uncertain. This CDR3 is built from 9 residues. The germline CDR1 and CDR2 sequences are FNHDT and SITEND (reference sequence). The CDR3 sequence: CARGSDYTF. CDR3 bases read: TGTGCCCGAGGGTCC.

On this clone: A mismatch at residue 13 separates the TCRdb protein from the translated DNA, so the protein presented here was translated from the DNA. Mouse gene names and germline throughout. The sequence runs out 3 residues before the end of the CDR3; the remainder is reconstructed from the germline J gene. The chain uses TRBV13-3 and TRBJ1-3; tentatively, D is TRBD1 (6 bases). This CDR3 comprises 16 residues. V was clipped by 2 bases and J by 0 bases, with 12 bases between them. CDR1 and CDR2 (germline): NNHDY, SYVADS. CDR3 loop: CASSDGGAYSGNTLYF. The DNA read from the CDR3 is TGTGCCAGCAGTGACGGGGGGGCCTATTCTGGAAATACG.

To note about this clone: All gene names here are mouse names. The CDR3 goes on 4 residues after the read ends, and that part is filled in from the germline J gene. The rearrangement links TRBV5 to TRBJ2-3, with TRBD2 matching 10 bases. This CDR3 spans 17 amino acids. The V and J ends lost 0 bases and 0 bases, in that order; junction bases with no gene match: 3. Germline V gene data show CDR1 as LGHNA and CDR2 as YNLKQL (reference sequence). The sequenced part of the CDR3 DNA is TGTGCCAGCAGCCAAGAGACTGGGGGGTCTAGTGCAGAA. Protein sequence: CASSQETGGSSAE. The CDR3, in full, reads CASSQETGGSSAETLYF.

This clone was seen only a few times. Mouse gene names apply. CDR3 protein: CTCSQLGGVYAEQFF. The sequenced part of the CDR3 DNA is TGCACCTGCAGTCAACTGGGGGGCGTCTATGCT. The rearrangement uses TRBV1 and TRBJ2-1; 9 bases fit TRBD2. The CDR3 goes on 4 residues after the read ends, and that part is filled in from the germline J gene. CDR3 size: 15 residues. CDR1 and CDR2 (germline): NSQYPW, LRSPGD (reference sequence). V gave up 5 bases and J gave up 3 bases; unmatched junction bases: 5.

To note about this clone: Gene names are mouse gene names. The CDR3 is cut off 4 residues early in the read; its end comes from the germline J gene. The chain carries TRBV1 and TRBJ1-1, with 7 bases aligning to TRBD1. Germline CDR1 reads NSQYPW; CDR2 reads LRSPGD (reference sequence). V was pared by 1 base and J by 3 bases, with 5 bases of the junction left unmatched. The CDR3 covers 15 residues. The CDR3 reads CTCSAGDRADTEVFF. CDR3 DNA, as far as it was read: TGCACCTGCAGTGCAGGAGACAGGGCGGACACA.

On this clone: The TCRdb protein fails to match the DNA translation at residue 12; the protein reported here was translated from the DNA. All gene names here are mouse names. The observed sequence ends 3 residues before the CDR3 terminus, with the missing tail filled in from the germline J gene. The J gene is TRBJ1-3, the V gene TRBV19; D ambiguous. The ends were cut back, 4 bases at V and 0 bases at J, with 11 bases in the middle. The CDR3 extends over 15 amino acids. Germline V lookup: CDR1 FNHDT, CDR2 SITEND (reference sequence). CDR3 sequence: CASSLVPDSGNTLYF. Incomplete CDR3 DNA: TGTGCCAGCAGTCTCGTCCCTGATTCTGGAAATACG.

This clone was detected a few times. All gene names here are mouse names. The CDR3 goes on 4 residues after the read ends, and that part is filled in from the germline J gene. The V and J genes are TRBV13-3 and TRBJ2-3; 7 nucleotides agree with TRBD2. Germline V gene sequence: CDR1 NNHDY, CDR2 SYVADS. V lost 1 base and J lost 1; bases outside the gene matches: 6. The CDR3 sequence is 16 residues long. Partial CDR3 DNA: TGTGCCAGCAGTGATTCTGGGGGAAGGGGTGCAGAA. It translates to CASSDSGGRGAE. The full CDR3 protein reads CASSDSGGRGAETLYF.

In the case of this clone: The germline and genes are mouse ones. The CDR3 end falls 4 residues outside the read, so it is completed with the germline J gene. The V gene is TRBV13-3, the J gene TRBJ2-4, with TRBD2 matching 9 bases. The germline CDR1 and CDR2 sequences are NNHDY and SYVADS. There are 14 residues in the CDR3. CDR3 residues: CASNPRLGENTLYF. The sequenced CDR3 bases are TGTGCCAGCAACCCCCGACTGGGGGAAAAC.

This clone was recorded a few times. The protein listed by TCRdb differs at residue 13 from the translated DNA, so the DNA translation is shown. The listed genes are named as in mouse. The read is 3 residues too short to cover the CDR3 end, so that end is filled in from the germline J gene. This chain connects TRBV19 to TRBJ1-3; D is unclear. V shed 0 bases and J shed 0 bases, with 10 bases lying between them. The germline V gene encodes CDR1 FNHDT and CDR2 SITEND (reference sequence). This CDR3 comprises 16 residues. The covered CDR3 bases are TGTGCCAGCAGTATAGTCACAAAATTTTCTGGAAATACG. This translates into CASSIVTKFSGNT. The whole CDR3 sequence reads CASSIVTKFSGNTLYF.